This T cell receptor beta chain appears in the sequencing data of a study of OX40 agonist ivuxolimab in advanced cancers. Measured with immunoSEQ multiplex PCR; TCRdb has only the in-frame clones, and not every one. The repertoire holds around 50,000 clones, about 88% seen once, with 9% to 15% in the top ten. The germline V gene has CDR1 SEHNR and CDR2 FQNEAQ (reference sequence). CDR3 size: 14 residues. The germline V and J ends were trimmed by 0 bases and 2 bases, with 8 bases remaining between them. This specimen consisted of CD4+ or CD8+ T cells sorted from blood, obtained in a trial of the OX40 agonist ivuxolimab. This clonotype was obtained from an adult with an advanced solid tumor such as melanoma, head and neck, liver or kidney cancer. The V and J genes are TRBV7-9 and TRBJ2-7; TRBD1 is a possible D gene (6 bases). In DNA form, the CDR3 reads TGTGCCAGCAGCTTAGCACAGGGCCCCTACGAGCAGTACGTC. Encoded protein: CASSLAQGPYEQYV.